The T cell receptor beta chain described here comes from a study of shared clonotypes between healthy human individuals. Across the whole study: A couple of women and three men aged 18 to 49 made up the donors.

Measured with immunoSEQ multiplex PCR; TCRdb has only the in-frame clones, and not every one. Altogether millions of clones are present, 85% to 95% being singletons, with the ten largest covering 0.39%. CD4+ cells underwent separation, giving CD45RA+ naive and CD45RA-negative memory subsets. With 4 bases removed from V and 4 bases from J, the gap between germline ends came to 16 bases. This CDR3 has 15 amino acids. In germline, CDR1 is SGHDN, CDR2 FVKESK. This TCR was recovered from a man younger than 30 in good health. Some clones in this sample may be carry-over from other donors' samples. Input material: naive CD4+ T cells from PBMCs. The subset: CD45RA+ positively selected. The rearrangement joins TRBV14 to TRBJ2-5; a weak D match, TRBD2 (7 bases). The CDR3 coding sequence is TGTGCCAGCAGCCCCGTTGGAGGGGGGGCAGAGACCCAGTACTTC. Translating gives CASSPVGGGAETQYF.